The 5 T cell receptor beta chains below all came from one sample that was sequenced in a study of T cell responses to AZD1222 COVID-19 vaccine. Data came from immunoSEQ multiplex PCR; TCRdb stores just in-frame clones and leaves some out. The sample holds about 130,000 clones, approximately 90% seen once. The input for sequencing was peripheral blood, taken 28 days after the second AZD1222 dose. The source of these receptors is an adult who received the AZD1222 COVID-19 vaccine.

This clone came up a few times. V usage is TRBV6-6 and J usage is TRBJ2-7, with a possible D match to TRBD2 (7 bases). Trimming left V 0 bases short and J 4 bases short, with 16 bases between. The CDR3 length is 16 residues. Looked up from germline, CDR1 is MNHNY and CDR2 is SVGAGI (reference sequence). CDR3 protein: CASSYSILGGPYEQYF. The CDR3 nucleotides are TGTGCCAGCAGTTACTCGATTCTGGGGGGGCCTTACGAGCAGTACTTC.

V gene TRBV19 combines with J gene TRBJ1-5; no reliable D call. The CDR3 consists of 14 residues. V lost 7 bases and J lost 0, with 10 bases in between. CDR1 is LNHDA and CDR2 is SQIVND in the germline V gene (reference sequence). The CDR3 region is CASTAADSNQPQHF. The CDR3 bases are TGTGCCAGTACAGCGGCAGATAGCAATCAGCCCCAGCATTTT.

V gene TRBV5-1 combines with J gene TRBJ1-6; no firm D call. CDR1 is SGHRS and CDR2 is YFSETQ in the germline V gene. CDR3 size: 14 residues. Trimming removed 4 bases from V and 5 bases from J, with 10 bases in between. This CDR3 is CASSPGKNNSPLHF. The CDR3 coding sequence is TGCGCCAGCAGCCCCGGGAAAAATAATTCACCCCTCCACTTT. The full variable domain, in which reference TRBV5-1 and TRBJ1-6 provide the parts outside the CDR3, is KAGVTQTPRYLIKTRGQQVTLSCSPISGHRSVSWYQQTPGQGLQFLFEYFSETQRNKGNFPGRFSGRQFSNSRSEMNVSTLELGDSALYLCASSPGKNNSPLHFGNGTRLTVT.

The V and J genes are TRBV28 and TRBJ2-7; weak D call: TRBD2 (5 bases). Germline values: CDR1 MDHEN, CDR2 SYDVKM. The CDR3 covers 15 residues. V shed 6 bases and J shed 5 bases, with 20 bases lying between them. The CDR3 reads CASRLEGRLANEQYF. CDR3 nucleotide sequence: TGTGCCAGCAGGTTAGAGGGAAGGTTAGCGAACGAGCAGTACTTC.

On this clone: This same CDR3 is encoded by further DNA sequences in the sample. The chain uses TRBV6-5 and TRBJ1-1; TRBD1 agrees at 8 bases. Germline V gene data show CDR1 as MNHEY and CDR2 as SVGAGI. V was clipped by 6 bases and J by 4 bases; unmatched bases: 7. The CDR3 loop spans 14 amino acids. This chain's CDR3 is CASSLTGGGTEAFF. CDR3 DNA: TGTGCCAGCAGCCTAACAGGGGGTGGCACTGAAGCTTTCTTT.